The 18 T cell receptor beta chains in this list originate from one sample, sequenced in a study of cytomegalovirus exposure and HLA in healthy donors. PCR primers comprised 60 Vbeta and 13 Jbeta primers. Here immunoSEQ multiplex PCR was the method, and the copy in TCRdb shows in-frame clones only, minus some. The table lists about 200,000 clones, about four fifths of them singletons. The sample comprised PBMCs. These receptor sequences come from a woman aged 18 to 35 in good health and CMV-seronegative.

The V gene is TRBV27, the J gene TRBJ2-7; D perhaps matches TRBD1 (5 bases). Trimming took 3 bases from V and 4 from J, leaving 22 bases between them. The CDR3 is 17 residues long. Germline V gives CDR1 MNHEY, CDR2 SMNVEV (reference sequence). The DNA of the CDR3 is TGTGCCAGCAGTTTTCACAGCCAGGGAAACTATCCGTACGAGCAGTACTTC. Protein sequence: CASSFHSQGNYPYEQYF.

The rearrangement uses TRBV5-8 and TRBJ1-1; 7 bases line up with TRBD1. Losses at the gene ends were 1 base for V and 1 base for J; bases not matched to a gene: 4. CDR3 length: 15 amino acids. Germline V gives CDR1 SGHTS, CDR2 YDEGEE. The CDR3 DNA reads TGTGCCAGCAGCTTGATTGGGACAGCGAACACTGAAGCTTTCTTT. Translating it yields CASSLIGTANTEAFF.

CDR3 nucleotide sequence: TGTGCCAGCCGCTCGGGCCAAGAGACCCAGTACTTC. Amino acid sequence: CASRSGQETQYF. The chain couples TRBV7-2 to TRBJ2-5; D remains ambiguous. The germline CDR1 and CDR2 sequences are SGHTA and FQGNSA. V lost 8 bases and J 1 base, leaving 8 bases between the germline ends. The CDR3 is 12 amino acids.

Concerning this clone itself: This same CDR3 is encoded by further DNA sequences in the sample. The V gene is TRBV29-1, the J gene TRBJ1-4; 8 bases align to TRBD1. The germline gives CDR1 SQVTM, CDR2 ANQGSEA. The trim removed 6 bases at V and 0 bases at J, leaving 0 bases unmatched. The CDR3 loop spans 13 amino acids. CDR3 loop: CSVTGATNEKLFF. CDR3 bases: TGCAGCGTGACAGGGGCAACTAATGAAAAACTGTTTTTT.

The chain recombines TRBV10-3 with TRBJ2-1, with D possibly matching TRBD1 (5 bases). V was clipped by 3 bases and J by 5 bases, with 20 bases between them. The CDR3 runs 17 residues. Looked up from germline, CDR1 is ENHRY and CDR2 is SYGVKD. The CDR3, as DNA: TGTGCCATCAGTGAACAGCAGGGTCTCAGGGCAAACAATGAGCAGTTCTTC. This sequence encodes CAISEQQGLRANNEQFF.

This rearrangement joins TRBV4-2 to TRBJ2-3; 14 nucleotides match TRBD2. Per the germline V gene, CDR1 is LGHNA and CDR2 is YNFKEQ. CDR3 length: 16 residues. V was pared by 4 bases and J by 6 bases, with 6 bases of the junction left unmatched. The CDR3 protein is CASSPLGLAGDDTQYF. For the CDR3, the DNA is TGTGCCAGCAGCCCTCTGGGACTAGCGGGAGATGATACGCAGTATTTT.

The CDR3 is CASRPGGGNQPQHF. The CDR3 DNA reads as TGTGCCAGTAGGCCGGGGGGGGGAAATCAGCCCCAGCATTTT. The V call is TRBV19, the J call TRBJ1-5, with TRBD1 as a possible D gene (5 bases). This CDR3 is built from 14 residues. Trimming removed 6 bases at V and 4 bases at J, with 13 bases between. The germline V gene has CDR1 LNHDA and CDR2 SQIVND (reference sequence). Using reference TRBV19 and TRBJ1-5 for the parts outside the CDR3, the full variable domain is DGGITQSPKYLFRKEGQNVTLSCEQNLNHDAMYWYRQDPGQGLRLIYYSQIVNDFQKGDIAEGYSVSREKKESFPLTVTSAQKNPTAFYLCASRPGGGNQPQHFGDGTRLSIL.

This CDR3 reads CASSLLYFMNTEAFF. The CDR3 DNA sequence: TGCGCCAGCAGCTTGTTGTACTTTATGAACACTGAAGCTTTCTTT. The chain joins TRBV5-1 to TRBJ1-1; the D is unclear. This CDR3 contains 15 residues. V lost 1 base to trimming and J lost 0 bases, with 10 bases between them. Germline assignment: CDR1 SGHRS and CDR2 YFSETQ.

The chain joins TRBV5-4 to TRBJ2-1; 10 positions match TRBD2. Looked up from germline, CDR1 is SGHNT and CDR2 is YYREEE (reference sequence). The CDR3 runs 17 residues. V dropped 6 bases and J dropped 10; count of bases not matched to a gene: 19. The CDR3 reads CASTGGGRTSGKWEQFF. CDR3 nucleotide sequence: TGTGCCAGCACTGGAGGTGGCAGGACTAGCGGTAAATGGGAGCAGTTCTTC.

V gene TRBV5-1 combines with J gene TRBJ2-1; 7 bases map to TRBD1. V was pared by 5 bases and J by 1 base, with 12 bases of the junction left unmatched. The CDR3 extends over 17 amino acids. The germline V gene encodes CDR1 SGHRS and CDR2 YFSETQ. The CDR3 bases are TGCGCCAGCAGTCGCCCCCCTAGGACAGGTTCCTACAATGAGCAGTTCTTC. The encoded protein is CASSRPPRTGSYNEQFF.

The chain is built from TRBV6-5 and TRBJ2-1; TRBD2 agrees at 11 bases. The CDR3 totals 15 residues. Trimming took 5 bases from V and 6 from J; bases not matched to a gene: 6. The germline CDR1 and CDR2 sequences are MNHEY and SVGAGI. The CDR3 sequence is CASSATSGRFNEQFF. The CDR3 coding sequence is TGTGCCAGCAGTGCTACTAGCGGGAGATTCAATGAGCAGTTCTTC.

This clone was counted between two and nine times. The chain uses TRBV4-3 and TRBJ1-5; 11 bases line up with TRBD1. Germline V lookup: CDR1 LGHNA, CDR2 YSLEER. The CDR3 covers 15 residues. V was clipped by 3 bases and J by 9 bases; unmatched bases: 7. As DNA, the CDR3 is TGCGCCAGCAGCCAGTGGGACAGGGGGAATGGGCCCCAGCATTTT. This codes for CASSQWDRGNGPQHF.

The table lists this clone with a count of one. The V gene is TRBV28, the J gene TRBJ1-1; D might be TRBD1 (5 bases). The CDR3 is 15 amino acids. Trimming left V 5 bases short and J 1 base short, with 14 bases between. Germline CDR1 reads MDHEN; CDR2 reads SYDVKM. CDR3 sequence: CASSADGQPNTEAFF. CDR3 in DNA: TGTGCCAGCAGTGCCGATGGACAACCGAACACTGAAGCTTTCTTT. Filled out from reference TRBV28 and TRBJ1-1, the complete variable domain reads DVKVTQSSRYLVKRTGEKVFLECVQDMDHENMFWYRQDPGLGLRLIYFSYDVKMKEKGDIPEGYSVSREKKERFSLILESASTNQTSMYLCASSADGQPNTEAFFGQGTRLTVV.

J is TRBJ2-3 and V is TRBV27, with 7 positions matching TRBD2. CDR3 length: 18 amino acids. The trim removed 6 bases at V and 0 bases at J, leaving 15 bases unmatched. Germline V gene data show CDR1 as MNHEY and CDR2 as SMNVEV (reference sequence). For the CDR3, the DNA is TGTGCCAGCAGCCGCATGAGGGCTAGCGGAGCGAGCACAGATACGCAGTATTTT. Translating gives CASSRMRASGASTDTQYF.

The CDR3 bases are TGTGCCTGGAGTAGGCTAGCGGACTCCTACGAGCAGTACTTC. This codes for CAWSRLADSYEQYF. The J gene is TRBJ2-7, the V gene TRBV30, with TRBD2 matching over 7 bases. The germline V gene has CDR1 GTSNPN and CDR2 SVGIG (reference sequence). V lost 2 bases to trimming and J lost 0 bases; unmatched junction nucleotides: 4. The CDR3 covers 14 residues.

V is TRBV12-5 and J is TRBJ2-5; 10 bases fit TRBD1. Trimming removed 3 bases from V and 2 bases from J; junction bases left unmatched: 6. The CDR3 consists of 16 residues. Germline CDR1 and CDR2: LGHNT and FRNRAP. The CDR3 DNA reads as TGTGCTAGTGGTTTTAAGGACAGGGGGGGTCAAGAGACCCAGTACTTC. It codes for CASGFKDRGGQETQYF.

This clone was seen more than once but under ten times. This chain joins TRBV4-1 and TRBJ1-5, with D possibly being TRBD1 (5 bases). Per germline, CDR1 MGHRA and CDR2 YSYEKL. The CDR3 is 16 residues long. V lost 5 bases to trimming and J lost 2 bases, with 16 bases between them. In nucleotides, the CDR3 is TGCGCCAGCAGCTCGCACCCAGAGACAGGCAATCAGCCCCAGCATTTT. Translated: CASSSHPETGNQPQHF.

The genes are TRBV7-2 and TRBJ1-3, with TRBD1 as a possible D gene (5 bases). V was trimmed by 5 bases and J by 4 bases, leaving 15 bases between them. There are 15 residues in the CDR3. Looked up from germline, CDR1 is SGHTA and CDR2 is FQGNSA. CDR3 amino acids: CASSPMGGRGNTIYF. The CDR3 bases are TGTGCCAGCAGCCCCATGGGGGGGAGGGGAAACACCATATATTTT.